The 9 T cell receptor beta chains given below trace back to one sample, sequenced in a study of blood T cell repertoires in COVID-19. The protocol was immunoSEQ multiplex PCR, while the TCRdb copy is restricted to in-frame clones and leaves out a portion. The table shows about 440,000 clones, with 75% to 90% occurring only once. The sample taken for sequencing was peripheral blood. These receptors originate from a woman aged 25 to 39 with acute or convalescent COVID-19.

The V gene is TRBV5-1, the J gene TRBJ2-1, with 10 positions matching TRBD2. This CDR3 is built from 17 residues. The ends lost 4 bases at V and 2 bases at J; junction bases unmatched: 9. Germline loops: CDR1 SGHRS, CDR2 YFSETQ. CDR3 in amino acids: CASSLIAGGIPYNEQFF. CDR3 in DNA: TGCGCCAGCAGCCTTATAGCGGGGGGCATCCCCTACAATGAGCAGTTCTTC.

The chain has TRBV5-4 and TRBJ2-5; 11 bases line up with TRBD2. Losses at the gene ends were 5 bases for V and 4 bases for J; bases not matched to a gene: 10. This CDR3 region has 16 residues. CDR1 and CDR2 from the germline V gene are SGHNT and YYREEE (reference sequence). The CDR3 sequence is CASSLSGGASRETQYF. The CDR3, as DNA: TGTGCCAGCAGTCTTAGCGGGGGGGCCAGTAGAGAGACCCAGTACTTC.

The V and J genes are TRBV9 and TRBJ2-1, with 11 bases lining up with TRBD2. Trimming took 3 bases from V and 8 from J; bases not matched to a gene: 10. The germline V gene has CDR1 SGDLS and CDR2 YYNGEE. The CDR3 length is 16 residues. The CDR3 spells CASSGALAGGGDEQFF. The CDR3 DNA reads TGTGCCAGCAGCGGAGCTCTAGCGGGGGGAGGGGATGAGCAGTTCTTC.

V usage is TRBV10-3 and J usage is TRBJ1-1; D not certain. Germline loops: CDR1 ENHRY, CDR2 SYGVKD. V lost 3 bases to trimming and J lost 1 base, with 6 bases between them. The CDR3 length is 13 residues. As DNA, the CDR3 is TGTGCCATCAGTGACCGGGGGAACACTGAAGCTTTCTTT. As protein: CAISDRGNTEAFF.

CDR3 nucleotides: TGTGCCAGCAGTGAAAAGGAGGGGTCTGTGTACGGTGGCTACACCTTC. It encodes CASSEKEGSVYGGYTF. The chain uses TRBV25-1 and TRBJ1-2, with D perhaps TRBD1 (5 bases). The germline V and J ends were trimmed by 2 bases and 7 bases, with 20 bases remaining between them. CDR1 is MGHDK, CDR2 SYGVNS, per germline. There are 16 residues in the CDR3.

The V call is TRBV27, the J call TRBJ1-5, with 8 bases that match TRBD1. Trimming at V came to 8 bases and at J to 6 bases, leaving 15 bases not matched to a gene. The germline CDR1 and CDR2 sequences are MNHEY and SMNVEV (reference sequence). CDR3 length: 16 residues. CDR3 sequence (DNA): TGTGCCAGCGCCCCATTTGGGACAGGAGGTAGTCAGCCCCAGCATTTT. Amino acid sequence: CASAPFGTGGSQPQHF.

The CDR3 spells CASSGTGASFELSNQPQHF. The CDR3 DNA is TGTGCCAGCAGCGGGACAGGGGCTTCGTTCGAACTGAGCAATCAGCCCCAGCATTTT. The chain joins TRBV28 to TRBJ1-5, with 10 bases aligning to TRBD1. The CDR3 runs 19 residues. Germline lookup yields CDR1 MDHEN and CDR2 SYDVKM. V shed 6 bases and J 1 base; nucleotides not matched to a gene: 15.

The chain employs TRBV3-1 (or the pseudogene TRBV3-2) and TRBJ1-2; D remains unclear. Trimming left V 7 bases short and J 3 bases short, with 18 bases between. The CDR3 sequence is 15 residues long. The germline V gene has CDR1 LGHDT and CDR2 YNNKEL (reference sequence). CDR3 residues: CASTLLGSADYGYTF. The CDR3 nucleotides read TGTGCCAGCACCTTGCTCGGATCGGCGGACTATGGCTACACCTTC.

The rearrangement uses TRBV20-1 and TRBJ2-1, with a possible D match to TRBD1 (6 bases). The CDR3 has 8 amino acids. CDR1 is DFQATT and CDR2 is SNEGSKA in the germline V gene (reference sequence). Trimming cost V 5 bases and J 15 bases, with 8 bases left between them. The CDR3 region is CSAGGRFF. The CDR3 bases are TGCAGTGCTGGGGGCCGGTTCTTC.